The clone carrying this T cell receptor (beta chain) has only a few counts. The primer mix had 60 Vbeta and 13 Jbeta primers. Produced via immunoSEQ multiplex PCR; TCRdb's table is partial and in-frame only. Of under 200,000 clones listed, 80% are singletons. The data are from a study of cytomegalovirus exposure and HLA in healthy donors. Between the trimmed V and J ends, which lost 0 bases and 4 bases, there was a span of 13 bases. The germline CDR1 and CDR2 sequences are MNHNY and SVGAGI (reference sequence). CDR3 length: 16 amino acids. The receptor was isolated from a man aged 30 to 45 in good health and CMV-seronegative. The V gene is TRBV6-6, the J gene TRBJ2-1; a weak D match, TRBD2 (7 bases). The sequencing sample was made of PBMCs. CDR3 nucleotides: TGTGCCAGCAGTTACTCGACGGGGGGCGGTTACAATGAGCAGTTCTTC. Translating gives CASSYSTGGGYNEQFF.